The 27 T cell receptor beta chains below come from one sample, sequenced in a study of cytomegalovirus exposure and HLA in healthy donors. Primers included in the PCR were 60 Vbeta and 13 Jbeta primers. Generated by immunoSEQ multiplex PCR, the TCRdb table keeps only in-frame clones and is missing some. The listing records 90,000 to 130,000 clones. The sequenced material came from PBMCs. All receptors come from a man aged 30 to 45 in good health and CMV-seronegative.

V is TRBV10-2 and J is TRBJ1-1, with D uncertain. Trimming stripped 3 bases from V and 0 bases from J, with 11 bases between. The CDR3 consists of 15 residues. Germline loops: CDR1 WSHSY, CDR2 SAAADI. The CDR3 region is CASSDTQTVNTEAFF. Here the CDR3 DNA reads TGCGCCAGCAGTGATACCCAAACAGTGAACACTGAAGCTTTCTTT.

This chain links TRBV5-4 with TRBJ1-1; D unresolved. V lost 4 bases, J lost 2 bases, and 9 bases lay in between. CDR3 size: 13 residues. CDR1 and CDR2 from the germline V gene are SGHNT and YYREEE (reference sequence). CDR3: CASSPVSNTEAFF. In DNA, the CDR3 is TGTGCCAGCAGCCCGGTATCAAACACTGAAGCTTTCTTT.

As for this clone: The junction does not match germline at one end; this may be a read error. In the same sample, other DNA sequences code for this CDR3. V gene TRBV29-1 combines with J gene TRBJ1-1; 8 nucleotides agree with TRBD1. This CDR3 spans 13 amino acids. The V gene's germline CDR1 is SQVTM and CDR2 ANQGSEA. The CDR3 loop reads CSVEGQANTEAFF. CDR3 sequence (DNA): TGCAGTGTTGAGGGACAGGCTAACACTGAAGCTTTCTTT.

The V and J genes are TRBV7-8 and TRBJ2-5, with D tentatively TRBD1 (6 bases). CDR3 length: 17 amino acids. CDR1 and CDR2 (germline): SGHVS, FQNEAQ. V lost 1 base and J lost 2, with 17 bases in between. The CDR3 DNA is TGTGCCAGCAGCTTAGTAATACGAGCCAGGGGACAAGAGACCCAGTACTTC. It encodes CASSLVIRARGQETQYF.

This rearrangement joins TRBV2 to TRBJ2-7; a weak D match, TRBD2 (7 bases). CDR3 length: 14 amino acids. V lost 4 bases and J lost 6, with 16 bases in between. Germline lookup yields CDR1 SNHLY and CDR2 FYNNEI. CDR3 coding DNA: TGTGCCAGCAGTGTTGGGGGGGCCAAGACCGAGCAGTACTTC. It encodes CASSVGGAKTEQYF.

The chain has TRBV29-1 and TRBJ1-2; D is undetermined. Germline V gene sequence: CDR1 SQVTM, CDR2 ANQGSEA. The CDR3 length is 11 residues. V lost 3 bases, J lost 8 bases, and 10 bases lay in between. CDR3 sequence reads: CSVDGQEGYTF. The DNA of the CDR3 is TGCAGCGTTGACGGCCAGGAAGGCTACACCTTC. The whole variable domain, filled in from reference TRBV29-1 and TRBJ1-2, reads SAVISQKPSRDICQRGTSLTIQCQVDSQVTMMFWYRQQPGQSLTLIATANQGSEATYESGFVIDKFPISRPNLTFSTLTVSNMSPEDSSIYLCSVDGQEGYTFGSGTRLTVV.

The rearrangement joins TRBV20-1 to TRBJ2-7, with a weak D call TRBD2 (5 bases). The CDR3 covers 11 residues. Germline-derived CDR1 and CDR2 are DFQATT and SNEGSKA (reference sequence). V lost 3 bases, J lost 2 bases, and 5 bases lay in between. CDR3: CSASGAYEQYF. The CDR3 DNA is TGCAGTGCTAGCGGGGCCTACGAGCAGTACTTC.

The rearrangement links TRBV7-2 to TRBJ2-4; 7 bases are a match to TRBD1. The germline CDR1 and CDR2 sequences are SGHTA and FQGNSA. This CDR3 is 15 amino acids long. The J segment lost 1 base and the V segment lost 4 bases, leaving 4 bases of the junction unmatched. As DNA, the CDR3 is TGTGCCAGCAGCTCGCAACAGGGGGCCAAAAACATTCAGTACTTC. Amino acids: CASSSQQGAKNIQYF.

The chain couples TRBV11-1 to TRBJ1-2; TRBD1 might be the D (6 bases). The V and J ends lost 2 bases and 2 bases respectively, with 15 bases between them. This CDR3 comprises 16 residues. Germline CDR1 and CDR2: SGHAT and FQDESV (reference sequence). CDR3 protein: CASSLFRGQLNYGYTF. The CDR3 bases are TGTGCCAGCAGCTTATTTAGAGGACAGCTGAACTATGGCTACACCTTC.

This sequence joins TRBV28 and TRBJ1-1; 7 bases are shared with TRBD1. V lost 10 bases to trimming and J lost 11 bases; unmatched junction nucleotides: 7. Germline V lookup: CDR1 MDHEN, CDR2 SYDVKM. This CDR3 has 10 amino acids. The CDR3 loop is CATVDREAFF. CDR3 DNA sequence: TGTGCCACCGTAGACAGGGAGGCTTTCTTT.

The chain employs TRBV18 and TRBJ1-5; D possibly corresponds to TRBD1 (5 bases). CDR1 and CDR2 from the germline V gene are KGHSH and LQKENI. This CDR3 has 15 residues. The V end was cut by 6 bases, the J end by 2 bases, with 14 bases between. In nucleotides, the CDR3 is TGTGCCAGCTCTCCCGGGGGGGGAGGCAATCAGCCCCAGCATTTT. This translates into CASSPGGGGNQPQHF.

This rearrangement joins TRBV15 to TRBJ1-3, with no clear D. The V gene's germline CDR1 is LNHNV and CDR2 YYDKDF (reference sequence). The CDR3 covers 13 residues. The V end lost 11 bases, the J end lost 8 bases, and 19 bases lay between the germline ends. DNA of the CDR3: TGTGCCGCGCGTGCGAGGGATGAATACACCATATATTTT. Amino acid sequence: CAARARDEYTIYF.

The chain couples TRBV6-6 to TRBJ2-5; 8 positions match TRBD1. The J call is doubtful: the DNA matches TRBJ2-7 better. This CDR3 has 13 residues. Germline-derived CDR1 and CDR2 are MNHNY and SVGAGI (reference sequence). CDR3 protein: CASSKTGVYEQYF. CDR3 nucleotides: TGTGCCAGCAGCAAGACAGGGGTTTACGAGCAGTACTTC.

V gene TRBV5-4 combines with J gene TRBJ2-1, with D possibly being TRBD2 (7 bases). The ends were cut back, 0 bases at V and 1 base at J, with 11 bases in the middle. CDR3 length: 16 amino acids. Germline lookup yields CDR1 SGHNT and CDR2 YYREEE (reference sequence). CDR3: CASSLDREGSYNEQFF. The DNA of the CDR3 is TGTGCCAGCAGCTTGGACAGGGAGGGATCCTACAATGAGCAGTTCTTC.

The gene calls are TRBV9 and TRBJ2-3; 8 nucleotides agree with TRBD2. This CDR3 region has 14 residues. Trimming took 2 bases from V and 2 from J; bases not matched to a gene: 1. From germline, CDR1 is SGDLS and CDR2 YYNGEE. The CDR3 sequence is CASSVRGATDTQYF. The CDR3 DNA reads TGTGCCAGCAGCGTGCGGGGGGCCACAGATACGCAGTATTTT.

The CDR3 sequence: CASTRDSNYGYTF. In DNA form, the CDR3 reads TGTGCCAGCACCAGGGACAGTAACTATGGCTACACCTTC. The rearrangement uses TRBV6-5 and TRBJ1-2; 7 nucleotides align to TRBD1. Germline-derived CDR1 and CDR2 are MNHEY and SVGAGI. The CDR3 runs to 13 residues. J gave up 1 base and V 7 bases, and 3 bases lay outside the gene matches.

The CDR3 region is CASKGWGDEPLNSPLHF. The DNA of the CDR3 is TGCGCCAGCAAAGGATGGGGCGACGAACCACTTAATTCACCCCTCCACTTT. This sequence joins TRBV5-1 and TRBJ1-6, with D perhaps TRBD1 (5 bases). The CDR3 sequence is 17 residues long. V was trimmed by 6 bases and J by 6 bases, leaving 22 bases between them. Germline V lookup: CDR1 SGHRS, CDR2 YFSETQ.

V usage is TRBV5-1 and J usage is TRBJ1-1; 7 positions agree with TRBD1. Per germline, CDR1 SGHRS and CDR2 YFSETQ. J gave up 5 bases and V 5 bases, and 9 bases lay outside the gene matches. The CDR3 is 14 residues long. The DNA of the CDR3 is TGCGCCAGCAGACGGGACAGATTAAGGACTGAAGCTTTCTTT. It yields the protein CASRRDRLRTEAFF.

This chain uses TRBV6-6 with TRBJ1-2; no reliable D call. The ends were cut back, 0 bases at V and 4 bases at J, with 12 bases in the middle. The CDR3 spans 15 residues. Germline V gives CDR1 MNHNY, CDR2 SVGAGI (reference sequence). The CDR3 sequence: CASSYSKGGSYGYTF. For the CDR3, the DNA is TGTGCCAGCAGTTACTCGAAAGGAGGGAGCTATGGCTACACCTTC.

The rearrangement uses TRBV5-1 and TRBJ2-7, with 7 bases matching TRBD1. CDR1 is SGHRS, CDR2 YFSETQ, per germline. The CDR3 has 16 residues. Germline trimming cut 3 bases from V and 1 base from J; bases unmatched to any gene: 10. The CDR3 here is CASSWRTGTASYEQYF. The CDR3 bases are TGCGCCAGCAGCTGGAGGACAGGAACCGCGTCCTACGAGCAGTACTTC.

This chain links TRBV9 with TRBJ2-1; no reliable D call. Germline-derived CDR1 and CDR2 are SGDLS and YYNGEE. The CDR3 is made up of 14 amino acids. With 0 bases removed from V and 5 bases from J, the gap between germline ends came to 9 bases. CDR3 bases: TGTGCCAGCAGCGTAGGTAGCCGGGACAATGAGCAGTTCTTC. Translating gives CASSVGSRDNEQFF.

This rearrangement joins TRBV27 to TRBJ2-7; weak D call: TRBD1 (6 bases). Between the trimmed V and J ends, which lost 5 bases and 0 bases, there was a span of 14 bases. From germline, CDR1 is MNHEY and CDR2 SMNVEV (reference sequence). The length of the CDR3 is 15 residues. CDR3 sequence (DNA): TGTGCCAGCAGTCCAAGGGACACCGACTCCTACGAGCAGTACTTC. Protein sequence: CASSPRDTDSYEQYF.

V usage is TRBV10-1 and J usage is TRBJ2-5, with D hard to call. The J call could be wrong; TRBJ2-7 is a better fit for the DNA end. CDR3 size: 13 residues. The V gene's germline CDR1 is WNHNN and CDR2 SYGVQD (reference sequence). The CDR3 bases are TGCGCCAGACTAACTGAAAGCTCCTACGAGCAGTACTTC. It yields the protein CARLTESSYEQYF.

The chain employs TRBV5-1 and TRBJ2-3; a possible D gene is TRBD2 (6 bases). This CDR3 region has 13 residues. Germline V gene lookup returns CDR1 SGHRS and CDR2 YFSETQ. Trimming took 8 bases from V and 0 from J, leaving 10 bases between them. CDR3 protein: CASGSGSTDTQYF. DNA of the CDR3: TGCGCCAGTGGTAGCGGTAGCACAGATACGCAGTATTTT.

V is TRBV11-3 and J is TRBJ2-7, with a weak D call TRBD2 (5 bases). Germline V gives CDR1 SGHNT, CDR2 YENEEA. Trimming stripped 5 bases from V and 3 bases from J, with 17 bases between. The CDR3 consists of 15 residues. The CDR3 DNA reads as TGTGCCAGCAGCCGTAGCGACCGGAGGAACTACGAGCAGTACTTC. Its translation: CASSRSDRRNYEQYF.

This rearrangement joins TRBV7-9 to TRBJ1-6; D ambiguous. The ends were cut back, 2 bases at V and 9 bases at J, with 5 bases in the middle. Germline V gene sequence: CDR1 SEHNR, CDR2 FQNEAQ (reference sequence). This CDR3 spans 12 amino acids. CDR3 region: CASSLSSSPLHF. CDR3 DNA: TGTGCCAGCAGCTTAAGTAGTTCACCCCTCCACTTT.

J is TRBJ2-1 and V is TRBV5-4, with 8 positions matching TRBD1. CDR3 length equals 17 residues. In germline, CDR1 is SGHNT, CDR2 YYREEE (reference sequence). After removal of 2 bases from V and 4 bases from J, the junction contained 11 bases not matched to a gene. This CDR3 is CASSLTGGRLLYNEQFF. The CDR3 coding sequence is TGTGCCAGCAGCTTAACAGGGGGGAGGCTCCTTTACAATGAGCAGTTCTTC.